Listed here are 7 T cell receptor beta chains from one sample, sequenced in a study of patients and donors after allogeneic stem cell transplantation. TCRdb used MiXCR to reprocess the RT-PCR reads, holding one entry per CDR3 protein. The table has 400,000 to 450,000 distinct CDR3 sequences, 16% seen once. Source material: blood, either unsorted or a sorted T cell fraction (not recorded which). These receptors originate from a human donor who was either an allogeneic HSCT recipient or a stem cell or donor lymphocyte infusion donor (not recorded which). It is not recorded whose cells these are; they may come from a transplant donor.

The chain joins TRBV30 to TRBJ1-4; D is undetermined. V lost 5 bases to trimming and J lost 0 bases, with 13 bases between them. Germline CDR1 and CDR2: GTSNPN and SVGIG (reference sequence). The CDR3 spans 15 residues. CDR3 sequence (DNA): TGTGCCTGGGGCTTACAGTTTGCAACTAATGAAAAACTGTTTTTT. It specifies CAWGLQFATNEKLFF. The variable domain in full, with the rest retrieved from reference TRBV30 and TRBJ1-4, is SQTIHQWPATLVQPVGSPLSLECTVEGTSNPNLYWYRQAAGRGLQLLFYSVGIGQISSEVPQNLSASRPQDRQFILSSKKLLLSDSGFYLCAWGLQFATNEKLFFGSGTQLSVL.

The chain couples TRBV5-1 to TRBJ1-1, with 8 bases identical to TRBD1. CDR3 length: 17 amino acids. With 0 bases clipped from V and 0 bases from J, the junction kept 7 bases outside the gene matches. Germline V gene sequence: CDR1 SGHRS, CDR2 YFSETQ. The CDR3, as DNA: TGCGCCAGCAGCTTGGCCGGGACAGGACGGATGAACACTGAAGCTTTCTTT. This encodes CASSLAGTGRMNTEAFF.

V usage is TRBV6-1 and J usage is TRBJ2-7, with 7 bases matching TRBD1. Germline loops: CDR1 MNHNS, CDR2 SASEGT. The CDR3 is 15 amino acids. V gave up 4 bases and J gave up 3 bases; unmatched junction bases: 9. CDR3 bases: TGTGCCAGCAGTGCAATCCGGGACAGCCTCTACGAGCAGTACTTC. Amino acids: CASSAIRDSLYEQYF.

J is TRBJ1-5 and V is TRBV19; D is perhaps TRBD1 (5 bases). The CDR3 totals 15 residues. CDR1 and CDR2 from the germline V gene are LNHDA and SQIVND (reference sequence). V shed 6 bases and J shed 4 bases, with 16 bases lying between them. The CDR3 region is CASSGTGRSNQPQHF. CDR3 nucleotides: TGTGCCAGTAGCGGGACGGGGCGATCGAATCAGCCCCAGCATTTT.

The sample holds a few counts of this clonotype. The chain employs TRBV20-1 and TRBJ1-2; TRBD1 matches 7 bases. Per germline, CDR1 DFQATT and CDR2 SNEGSKA (reference sequence). This CDR3 contains 13 residues. V lost 3 bases and J lost 4; bases outside the gene matches: 5. CDR3 protein: CSARQGTAYGYTF. The CDR3 DNA follows: TGCAGTGCTAGGCAGGGGACAGCCTATGGCTACACCTTC.

This chain uses TRBV6-2 or TRBV6-3 with TRBJ2-1, with 8 nucleotides matching TRBD2. Trimming at V came to 1 base and at J to 1 base, leaving 6 bases not matched to a gene. The CDR3 consists of 17 residues. Germline values: CDR1 MNHEY, CDR2 SVGEGT. The CDR3 DNA follows: TGTGCCAGCAGTTACTTGGCTAGCGGGCTATCCTACAATGAGCAGTTCTTC. This codes for CASSYLASGLSYNEQFF.

This chain uses TRBV24-1 with TRBJ2-5; TRBD1 is a possible D gene (5 bases). V shed 4 bases and J shed 1 base, with 9 bases lying between them. Germline V gives CDR1 KGHDR, CDR2 SFDVKD. The CDR3 spans 14 residues. The CDR3 region has the DNA TGTGCCACCAGTGACAGGGTGGCCCAAGAGACCCAGTACTTC. Translating gives CATSDRVAQETQYF.